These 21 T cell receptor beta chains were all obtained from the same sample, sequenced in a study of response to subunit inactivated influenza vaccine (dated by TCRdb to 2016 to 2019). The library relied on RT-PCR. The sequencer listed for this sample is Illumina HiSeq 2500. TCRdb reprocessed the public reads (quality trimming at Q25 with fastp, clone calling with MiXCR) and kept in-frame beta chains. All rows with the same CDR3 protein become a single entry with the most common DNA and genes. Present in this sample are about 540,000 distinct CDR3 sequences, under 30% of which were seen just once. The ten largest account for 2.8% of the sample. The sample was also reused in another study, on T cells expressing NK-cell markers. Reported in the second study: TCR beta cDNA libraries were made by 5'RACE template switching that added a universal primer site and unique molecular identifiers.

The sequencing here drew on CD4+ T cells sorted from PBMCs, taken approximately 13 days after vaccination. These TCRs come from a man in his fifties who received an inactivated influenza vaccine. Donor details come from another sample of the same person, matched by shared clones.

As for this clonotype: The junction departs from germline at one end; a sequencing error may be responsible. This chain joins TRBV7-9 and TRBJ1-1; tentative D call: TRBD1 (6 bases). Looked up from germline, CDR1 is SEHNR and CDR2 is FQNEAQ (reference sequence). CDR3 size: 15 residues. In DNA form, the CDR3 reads TGTGCCAGCAGCCAGAGATCGACAGGTTTTAATGAACCTTTCTTT. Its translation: CASSQRSTGFNEPFF.

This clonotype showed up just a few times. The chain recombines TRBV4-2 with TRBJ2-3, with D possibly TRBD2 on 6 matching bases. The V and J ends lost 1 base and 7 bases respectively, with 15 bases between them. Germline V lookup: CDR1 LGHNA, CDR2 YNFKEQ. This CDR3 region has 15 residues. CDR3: CASSQGAGTAYTQYF. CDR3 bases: TGTGCCAGCAGCCAAGGGGCGGGAACGGCTTATACGCAGTATTTT.

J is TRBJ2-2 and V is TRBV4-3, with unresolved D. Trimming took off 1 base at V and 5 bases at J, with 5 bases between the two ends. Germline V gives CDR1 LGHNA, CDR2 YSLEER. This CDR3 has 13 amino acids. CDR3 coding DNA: TGCGCCAGCAGCCAAGTTCTGACCGGGGAGCTGTTTTTT. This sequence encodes CASSQVLTGELFF.

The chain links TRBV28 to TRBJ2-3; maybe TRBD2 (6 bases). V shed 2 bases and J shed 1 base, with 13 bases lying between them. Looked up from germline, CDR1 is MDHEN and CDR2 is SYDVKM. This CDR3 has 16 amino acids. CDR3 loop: CASSLSGGGGTDTQYF. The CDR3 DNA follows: TGTGCCAGCAGTTTAAGTGGAGGAGGGGGCACAGATACGCAGTATTTT.

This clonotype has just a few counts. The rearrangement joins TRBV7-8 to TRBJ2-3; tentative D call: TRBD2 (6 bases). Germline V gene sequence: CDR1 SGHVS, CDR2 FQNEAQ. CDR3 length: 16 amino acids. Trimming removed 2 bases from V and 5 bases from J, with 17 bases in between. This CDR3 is CASSLRRLRGRDTQYF. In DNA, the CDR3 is TGTGCCAGCAGCTTAAGGCGGCTCCGGGGGAGAGATACGCAGTATTTT.

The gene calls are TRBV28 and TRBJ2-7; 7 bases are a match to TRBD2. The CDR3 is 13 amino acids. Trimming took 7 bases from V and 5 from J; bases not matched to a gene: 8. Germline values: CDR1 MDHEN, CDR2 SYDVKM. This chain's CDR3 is CASTVGRWDEQYF. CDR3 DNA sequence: TGTGCCAGCACCGTCGGGAGGTGGGACGAGCAGTACTTC.

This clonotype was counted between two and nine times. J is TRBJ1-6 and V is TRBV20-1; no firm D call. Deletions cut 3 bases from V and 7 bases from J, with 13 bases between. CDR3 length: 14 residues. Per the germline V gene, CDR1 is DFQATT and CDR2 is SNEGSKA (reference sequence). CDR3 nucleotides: TGCAGTGCTAGGATTAAGAGTCTGAATTCACCCCTCCACTTT. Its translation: CSARIKSLNSPLHF.

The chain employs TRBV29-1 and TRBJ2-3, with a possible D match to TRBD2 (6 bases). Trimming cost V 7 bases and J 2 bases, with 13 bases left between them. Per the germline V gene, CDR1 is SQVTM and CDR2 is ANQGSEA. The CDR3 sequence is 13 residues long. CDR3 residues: CSGSAGYTDTQYF. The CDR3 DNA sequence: TGCAGCGGTTCGGCGGGGTACACAGATACGCAGTATTTT.

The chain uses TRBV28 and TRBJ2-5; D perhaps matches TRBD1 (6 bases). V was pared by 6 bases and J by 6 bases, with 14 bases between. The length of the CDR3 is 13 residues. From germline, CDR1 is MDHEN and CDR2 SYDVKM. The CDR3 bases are TGTGCCAGCAGCCAGGGGTCCGATCAGACCCAGTACTTC. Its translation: CASSQGSDQTQYF.

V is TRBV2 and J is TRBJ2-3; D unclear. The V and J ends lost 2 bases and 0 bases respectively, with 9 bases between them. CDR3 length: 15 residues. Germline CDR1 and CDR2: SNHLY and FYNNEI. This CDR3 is CASSELQSSTDTQYF. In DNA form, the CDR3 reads TGTGCCAGCAGTGAACTTCAGAGTAGCACAGATACGCAGTATTTT.

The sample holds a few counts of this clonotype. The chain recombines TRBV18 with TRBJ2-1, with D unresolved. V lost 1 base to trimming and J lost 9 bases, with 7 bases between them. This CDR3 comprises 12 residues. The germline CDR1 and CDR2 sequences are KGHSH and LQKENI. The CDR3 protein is CASSPLRSEQFF. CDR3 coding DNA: TGTGCCAGCTCACCACTTAGGAGTGAGCAGTTCTTC. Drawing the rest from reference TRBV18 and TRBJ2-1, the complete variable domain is NAGVMQNPRHLVRRRGQEARLRCSPMKGHSHVYWYRQLPEEGLKFMVYLQKENIIDESGMPKERFSAEFPKEGPSILRIQQVVRGDSAAYFCASSPLRSEQFFGPGTRLTVL.

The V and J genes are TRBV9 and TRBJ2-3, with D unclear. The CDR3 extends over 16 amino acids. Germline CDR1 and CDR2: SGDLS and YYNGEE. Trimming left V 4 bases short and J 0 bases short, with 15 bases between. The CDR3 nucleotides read TGTGCCAGCAGCCCAAGGCAGGAGTCAAGCACAGATACGCAGTATTTT. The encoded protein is CASSPRQESSTDTQYF.

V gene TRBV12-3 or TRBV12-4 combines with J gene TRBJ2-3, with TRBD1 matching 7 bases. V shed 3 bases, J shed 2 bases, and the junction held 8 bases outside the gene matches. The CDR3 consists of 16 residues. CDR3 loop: CASSLDTGTDTDTQYF. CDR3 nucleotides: TGTGCCAGCAGTTTGGATACCGGGACAGACACAGATACGCAGTATTTT.

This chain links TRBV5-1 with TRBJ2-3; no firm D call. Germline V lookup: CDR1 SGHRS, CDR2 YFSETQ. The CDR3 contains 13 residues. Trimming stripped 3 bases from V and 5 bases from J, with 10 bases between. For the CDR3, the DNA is TGCGCCAGCAGCTCGCCGACCGTAGATACGCAGTATTTT. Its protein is CASSSPTVDTQYF.

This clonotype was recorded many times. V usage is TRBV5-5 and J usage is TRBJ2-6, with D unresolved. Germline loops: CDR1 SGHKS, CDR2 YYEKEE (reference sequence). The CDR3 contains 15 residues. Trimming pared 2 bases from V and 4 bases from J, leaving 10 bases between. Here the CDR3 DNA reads TGTGCCAGCAGCTTAGAAGGAACCGGGGCCAACGTCCTGACTTTC. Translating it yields CASSLEGTGANVLTF.

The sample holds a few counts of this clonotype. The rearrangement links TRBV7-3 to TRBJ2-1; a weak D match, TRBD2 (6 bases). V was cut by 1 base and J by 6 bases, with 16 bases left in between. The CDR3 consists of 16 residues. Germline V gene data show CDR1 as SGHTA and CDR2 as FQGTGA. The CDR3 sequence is CASSLIGSAPGNEQFF. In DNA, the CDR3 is TGTGCCAGCAGCTTAATCGGGAGTGCCCCGGGCAATGAGCAGTTCTTC.

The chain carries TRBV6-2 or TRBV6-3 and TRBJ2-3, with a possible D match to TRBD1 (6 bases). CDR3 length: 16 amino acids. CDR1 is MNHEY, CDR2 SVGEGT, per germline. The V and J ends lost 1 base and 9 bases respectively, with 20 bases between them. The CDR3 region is CASSYLGQGQRRTQYF. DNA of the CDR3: TGTGCCAGCAGTTACTTAGGGCAGGGGCAGAGGAGGACGCAGTATTTT.

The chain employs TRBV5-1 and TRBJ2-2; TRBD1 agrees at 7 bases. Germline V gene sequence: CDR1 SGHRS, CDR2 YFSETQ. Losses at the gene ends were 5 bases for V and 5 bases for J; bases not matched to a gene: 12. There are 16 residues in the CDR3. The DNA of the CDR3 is TGCGCCAGCAGGTCCACCCCGACAGGGAGTACCGGGGAGCTGTTTTTT. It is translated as CASRSTPTGSTGELFF.

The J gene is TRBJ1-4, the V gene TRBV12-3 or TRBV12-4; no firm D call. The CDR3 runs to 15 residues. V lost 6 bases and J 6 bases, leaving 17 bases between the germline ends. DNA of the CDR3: TGTGCCAGCAGGACCGGGTTTCTGGCGCATGAAAAACTGTTTTTT. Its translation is CASRTGFLAHEKLFF.

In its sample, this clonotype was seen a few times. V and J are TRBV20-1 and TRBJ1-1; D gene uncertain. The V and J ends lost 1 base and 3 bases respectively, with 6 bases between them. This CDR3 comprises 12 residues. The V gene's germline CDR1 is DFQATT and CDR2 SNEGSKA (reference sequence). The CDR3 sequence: CSARGGHTEAFF. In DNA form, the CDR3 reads TGCAGTGCTAGAGGCGGGCACACTGAAGCTTTCTTT.

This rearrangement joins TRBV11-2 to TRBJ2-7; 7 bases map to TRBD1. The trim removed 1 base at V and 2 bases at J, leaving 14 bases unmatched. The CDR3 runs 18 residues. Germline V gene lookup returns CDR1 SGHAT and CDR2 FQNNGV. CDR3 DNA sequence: TGTGCCAGCAGCTTAGGATACGACAGGGTCATTACTGCCTACGAGCAGTACTTC. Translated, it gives CASSLGYDRVITAYEQYF.